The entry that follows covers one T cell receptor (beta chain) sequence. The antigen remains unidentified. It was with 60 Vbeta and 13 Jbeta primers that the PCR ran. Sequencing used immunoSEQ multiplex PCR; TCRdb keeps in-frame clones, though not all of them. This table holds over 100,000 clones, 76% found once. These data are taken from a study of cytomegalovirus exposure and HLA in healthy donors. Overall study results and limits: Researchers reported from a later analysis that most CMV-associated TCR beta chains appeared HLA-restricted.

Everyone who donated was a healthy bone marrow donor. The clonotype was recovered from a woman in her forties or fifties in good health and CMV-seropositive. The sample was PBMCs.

The CDR3, as DNA: TGTGCCAGCAGCCGGACTAGCGGGAGTTACGATGAGCAGTTCTTC. Protein sequence: CASSRTSGSYDEQFF. The V and J genes are TRBV27 and TRBJ2-1; 13 bases map to TRBD2. Germline CDR1 is MNHEY and CDR2 is SMNVEV (reference sequence). The CDR3 extends over 15 amino acids. The junction had 7 bases not matched to a gene; V was cut back by 6 bases and J by 8 bases.